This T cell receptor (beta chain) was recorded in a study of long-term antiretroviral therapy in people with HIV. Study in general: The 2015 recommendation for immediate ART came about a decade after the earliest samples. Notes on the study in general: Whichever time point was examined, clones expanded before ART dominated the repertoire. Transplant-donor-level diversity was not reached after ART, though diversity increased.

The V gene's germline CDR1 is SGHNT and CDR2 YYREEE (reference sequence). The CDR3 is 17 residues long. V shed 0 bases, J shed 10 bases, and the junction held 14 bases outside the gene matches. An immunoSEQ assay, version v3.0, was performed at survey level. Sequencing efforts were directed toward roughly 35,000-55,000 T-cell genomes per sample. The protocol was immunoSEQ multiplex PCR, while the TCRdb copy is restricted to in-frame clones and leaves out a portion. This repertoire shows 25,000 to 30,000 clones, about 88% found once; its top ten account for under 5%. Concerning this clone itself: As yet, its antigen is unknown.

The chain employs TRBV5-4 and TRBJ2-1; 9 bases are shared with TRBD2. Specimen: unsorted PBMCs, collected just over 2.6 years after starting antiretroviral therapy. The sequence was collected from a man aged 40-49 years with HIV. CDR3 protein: CASSLAGSGGPLDEQFF. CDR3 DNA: TGTGCCAGCAGCTTGGCCGGTAGCGGGGGCCCGTTGGACGAGCAGTTCTTC.